This is a list of T cell receptor beta chains from one sample in a study of cytomegalovirus exposure and HLA in healthy donors. Here immunoSEQ multiplex PCR was the method, and the copy in TCRdb shows in-frame clones only, minus some. The sample has under 120,000 clones, about 80% seen once; the top ten hold roughly 2.6%. Sequenced sample: PBMCs. These receptors all stem from a man aged 50-59 years in good health and CMV-seropositive. CDR3s include the opening cysteine and the closing phenylalanine or tryptophan. The D gene is left open where the match is weak. Part of the rows lack a size; the others show once, few, many or a class for expanded clones.

J gene: TRBJ2-5; D gene: TRBD2; clone size: .; V gene: TRBV9; CDR3 DNA: TGTGCCAGCAGCGTAGAATCGCTATGGGGGGGGAGAGAGACCCAGTACTTC; CDR3 protein: CASSVESLWGGRETQYF
J gene: TRBJ2-1; D gene: TRBD2; clone size: .; V gene: TRBV25-1; CDR3 DNA: TGTGCCAGCAGTGATCCCTCCGGACTAGCGGGCAATGAGCAGTTCTTC; CDR3 protein: CASSDPSGLAGNEQFF
J gene: TRBJ2-1; D gene: TRBD2; clone size: .; V gene: TRBV11-1; CDR3 DNA: TGTGCCAGCAGCATAGGACTAGCGGGAGGGCGGAGCTCCTACAATGAGCAGTTCTTC; CDR3 protein: CASSIGLAGGRSSYNEQFF
J gene: TRBJ1-2; D gene: TRBD1; clone size: few; V gene: TRBV4-1; CDR3 DNA: TGCGCCAGCAGCGCCCCGACAGGGGACTATGGCTACACCTTC; CDR3 protein: CASSAPTGDYGYTF
J gene: TRBJ2-5; D gene: .; clone size: .; V gene: TRBV19; CDR3 DNA: TGTGCCAGTAGTCTGGCGGGCGGGTTATCGAAGACCCAGTACTTC; CDR3 protein: CASSLAGGLSKTQYF
J gene: TRBJ1-1; D gene: .; clone size: few; V gene: TRBV9; CDR3 DNA: TGTGCCAGCAGCGTAGACCAACTCCACACTGAAGCTTTCTTT; CDR3 protein: CASSVDQLHTEAFF
J gene: TRBJ1-2; D gene: .; clone size: .; V gene: TRBV2; CDR3 DNA: TGTGCCAGCACTAGAGAGTCTCACTATGGCTACACCTTC; CDR3 protein: CASTRESHYGYTF
J gene: TRBJ2-1; D gene: TRBD1; clone size: .; V gene: TRBV19; CDR3 DNA: TGTGCCAGTAGTATAGAGACAGGGGGCATCTATGAGCAGTTCTTC; CDR3 protein: CASSIETGGIYEQFF
J gene: TRBJ2-2; D gene: .; clone size: once; V gene: TRBV6-5; CDR3 DNA: TGTGCCAGCCTTAAGGGGGGGGAGCTGTTTTTT; CDR3 protein: CASLKGGELFF
J gene: TRBJ1-1; D gene: .; clone size: few; V gene: TRBV19; CDR3 DNA: TGTGCCAGTAGTATAAACAGGGTGGTAATTGAAGCTTTCTTT; CDR3 protein: CASSINRVVIEAFF
J gene: TRBJ1-1; D gene: .; clone size: .; V gene: TRBV7-8; CDR3 DNA: TGTGCCAGCAGCCCCCCCGGGAACACTGAAGCTTTCTTT; CDR3 protein: CASSPPGNTEAFF
J gene: TRBJ1-2; D gene: TRBD1; clone size: .; V gene: TRBV4-1; CDR3 DNA: TGCGCCAGCAGCCCCTTGGAGGGGGCAAACTATGGCTACACCTTC; CDR3 protein: CASSPLEGANYGYTF
J gene: TRBJ2-7; D gene: TRBD2; clone size: many; V gene: TRBV2; CDR3 DNA: TGTGCCAGCAGTGGGGGAGGGAAGGGGACCTACGAGCAGTACTTC; CDR3 protein: CASSGGGKGTYEQYF
J gene: TRBJ2-7; D gene: TRBD1; clone size: .; V gene: TRBV12-5; CDR3 DNA: TGTGCTAGTGGCGATACAGGGGACCGCTACGAGCAGTACTTC; CDR3 protein: CASGDTGDRYEQYF
J gene: TRBJ2-6; D gene: .; clone size: .; V gene: TRBV7-8; CDR3 DNA: TGTGCCAGCAGCTTAGCAACATTCTCTGGGGCCAACGTCCTGACTTTC; CDR3 protein: CASSLATFSGANVLTF
J gene: TRBJ2-7; D gene: .; clone size: .; V gene: TRBV19; CDR3 DNA: TGTGCCAGTAGTATAGTAGGCGGCAACTCCTACGAGCAGTACTTC; CDR3 protein: CASSIVGGNSYEQYF
J gene: TRBJ1-2; D gene: .; clone size: .; V gene: TRBV30; CDR3 DNA: TGTGCCTGGAGTATGCTACGCGTGGAGGGCTACACCTTC; CDR3 protein: CAWSMLRVEGYTF
J gene: TRBJ1-6; D gene: .; clone size: .; V gene: TRBV4-1; CDR3 DNA: TGCGCCAGCAGCCCTCTAACAGGTTTTTCACCCCTCCACTTT; CDR3 protein: CASSPLTGFSPLHF
J gene: TRBJ2-5; D gene: TRBD2; clone size: once; V gene: TRBV9; CDR3 DNA: TGTGCCAGCAGCGTATTGGCTAGCGGGGGGTTGGAGACCCAGTACTTC; CDR3 protein: CASSVLASGGLETQYF
J gene: TRBJ1-2; D gene: TRBD1; clone size: .; V gene: TRBV29-1; CDR3 DNA: TGCAGCGTGGCCGGCAGACAGGGCTTCGATGGCTACACCTTC; CDR3 protein: CSVAGRQGFDGYTF
J gene: TRBJ2-3; D gene: TRBD2; clone size: .; V gene: TRBV9; CDR3 DNA: TGTGCCAGCAGCGTAGTTCCGACTAGCGTGAGCACAGATACGCAGTATTTT; CDR3 protein: CASSVVPTSVSTDTQYF
J gene: TRBJ1-2; D gene: .; clone size: .; V gene: TRBV7-3; CDR3 DNA: TGTGCCAGCAGCGTAAACAGGGTTGGCAACTATGGCTACACCTTC; CDR3 protein: CASSVNRVGNYGYTF
J gene: TRBJ1-2; D gene: TRBD1; clone size: .; V gene: TRBV5-1; CDR3 DNA: TGCGCCAGCAGCCCCTCCGGGACAGCCTATGGCTACACCTTC; CDR3 protein: CASSPSGTAYGYTF
J gene: TRBJ2-6; D gene: .; clone size: .; V gene: TRBV19; CDR3 DNA: TGTGCCAGTAGTACCCCCGCGACAGGGGCCAACGTCCTGACTTTC; CDR3 protein: CASSTPATGANVLTF
J gene: TRBJ2-1; D gene: TRBD1; clone size: .; V gene: TRBV12-5; CDR3 DNA: TGTGCTAGTGGTTTGCCTGGGACAGGGTCTAGGGGTGAGCAGTTCTTC; CDR3 protein: CASGLPGTGSRGEQFF
J gene: TRBJ1-3; D gene: .; clone size: .; V gene: TRBV6-5; CDR3 DNA: TGTGCCAGCAGTAACAGGGTCGGAAACACCATATATTTT; CDR3 protein: CASSNRVGNTIYF
J gene: TRBJ1-6; D gene: .; clone size: .; V gene: TRBV27; CDR3 DNA: TGTGCCAGCAGTTTATATGGGGCAGGACCGAATTCACCCCTCCACTTT; CDR3 protein: CASSLYGAGPNSPLHF
J gene: TRBJ1-1; D gene: TRBD1; clone size: .; V gene: TRBV15; CDR3 DNA: TGTGCCACCAGCGGAACCCCCCCGGGACAGAGAAACACTGAAGCTTTCTTT; CDR3 protein: CATSGTPPGQRNTEAFF
J gene: TRBJ2-1; D gene: TRBD2; clone size: .; V gene: TRBV5-1; CDR3 DNA: TGCGCCAGCAGGGCGGGACTAGCGGGCCCGAATGAGCAGTTCTTC; CDR3 protein: CASRAGLAGPNEQFF
J gene: TRBJ2-1; D gene: .; clone size: .; V gene: TRBV7-9; CDR3 DNA: TGTTCCAGCAGCCCAATAGACGGGAGCCTCGTTTACAATGAGCAGTTCTTC; CDR3 protein: CSSSPIDGSLVYNEQFF
J gene: TRBJ2-3; D gene: .; clone size: .; V gene: TRBV7-3; CDR3 DNA: TGTGCCAGCAGCCCTTTAGCGACTAGCACAGATACGCAGTATTTT; CDR3 protein: CASSPLATSTDTQYF
J gene: TRBJ1-2; D gene: TRBD1; clone size: .; V gene: TRBV5-1; CDR3 DNA: TGCGCCAGCAGCCAGGGACAGCAATATGGCTACACCTTC; CDR3 protein: CASSQGQQYGYTF
J gene: TRBJ2-2; D gene: .; clone size: .; V gene: TRBV5-1; CDR3 DNA: TGCGCCAGCAGCTGGGCCCTCGGGGAGCTGTTTTTT; CDR3 protein: CASSWALGELFF
J gene: TRBJ2-3; D gene: .; clone size: .; V gene: TRBV19; CDR3 DNA: TGTGCCAGTAGTATAGAAGGACGAGGGCCATCAGATACGCAGTATTTT; CDR3 protein: CASSIEGRGPSDTQYF
J gene: TRBJ1-2; D gene: TRBD1; clone size: .; V gene: TRBV5-1; CDR3 DNA: TGCGCCAGCAGCCTTGACAGGGACGGTGGCTACACCTTC; CDR3 protein: CASSLDRDGGYTF
J gene: TRBJ1-5; D gene: TRBD1; clone size: .; V gene: TRBV19; CDR3 DNA: TGTGCCAGTAGGCCTGACAGGGGGCCTCAGCCCCAGCATTTT; CDR3 protein: CASRPDRGPQPQHF
J gene: TRBJ1-6; D gene: .; clone size: .; V gene: TRBV5-1; CDR3 DNA: TGCGCCAGCAGTCTCTCGGGCTCCTATAATTCACCCCTCCACTTT; CDR3 protein: CASSLSGSYNSPLHF
J gene: TRBJ1-2; D gene: TRBD1; clone size: .; V gene: TRBV18; CDR3 DNA: TGTGCCAGCTCACCCTCAGGGACAGGGGTTGACTATGGCTACACCTTC; CDR3 protein: CASSPSGTGVDYGYTF
J gene: TRBJ1-1; D gene: .; clone size: .; V gene: TRBV27; CDR3 DNA: TGTGCCAGCAGTTTTAGCAGGACGGAGGGTGAAGCTTTCTTT; CDR3 protein: CASSFSRTEGEAFF
J gene: TRBJ2-3; D gene: .; clone size: .; V gene: TRBV30; CDR3 DNA: TGTGCCTGGAGTGTAGGAGGCCGGCTGGGGCAGTATTTT; CDR3 protein: CAWSVGGRLGQYF